One T cell receptor beta chain is described in this entry. This record belongs to a study of blood T cell repertoires in COVID-19. Using immunoSEQ multiplex PCR, the repertoire was profiled, and TCRdb retains in-frame clones only, with some absent. The table has 110,000 to 150,000 clones, about 87% seen once. Germline V CDR1 and CDR2: ENHRY, SYGVKD. The CDR3 has 14 amino acids. Between the trimmed V and J ends, which lost 4 bases and 3 bases, there was a span of 11 bases. Material: peripheral blood. The chain links TRBV10-3 to TRBJ2-3; possibly TRBD1 for D (5 bases). This clonotype originated in a woman between 50 and 59 years old with acute or convalescent COVID-19. The CDR3 bases are TGTGCCATCAGTGCGCAGGGAACGACAGATACGCAGTATTTT. Translation gives CAISAQGTTDTQYF.